These 5 T cell receptor beta chains originate from one sample sequenced in a study of CD8+CD57+ T cells in acquired aplastic anemia. Patients included in sequencing had previously demonstrated CD8+CD57+ cell expansion by flow cytometry. Genomic DNA, serving as template, underwent TCR beta VDJ and CDR3 profiling. TCRdb recomputed calls from the reads with MiXCR, one row per CDR3 protein. The table includes 250,000 or so distinct CDR3 sequences, more than 45% detected once. The specimen was sorted CD4+, CD8+, or CD8+CD57+ T cells (not recorded which) from PBMCs. The source is a human donor with aplastic anemia.

CDR3 DNA sequence: TGTGCCAGCAGTAGACTCTCCGGGACACTGAACACTGAAGCTTTCTTT. It codes for CASSRLSGTLNTEAFF. The rearrangement joins TRBV27 to TRBJ1-1; possibly TRBD1 for D (6 bases). Germline loops: CDR1 MNHEY, CDR2 SMNVEV (reference sequence). This CDR3 is 16 amino acids long. The ends were cut back, 5 bases at V and 0 bases at J, with 16 bases in the middle.

The chain uses TRBV19 and TRBJ2-7, with D perhaps TRBD1 or TRBD2 (5 bases each). Germline V gene sequence: CDR1 LNHDA, CDR2 SQIVND (reference sequence). Trimming removed 4 bases from V and 6 bases from J, with 16 bases in between. The CDR3 has 14 amino acids. The CDR3 DNA reads TGTGCCAGTAGTAGTGGGGGATGGGTTGGCGAGCAGTACTTC. Translated, it gives CASSSGGWVGEQYF.

This clonotype was recorded a few times. The CDR3 DNA sequence: TGTGCCAGCAGTTTTGGAGGGGGCCTGTACTTC. Translating it yields CASSFGGGLYF. The chain employs TRBV27 and TRBJ2-7; a weak D match, TRBD1 (7 bases). The CDR3 loop spans 11 amino acids. Germline-derived CDR1 and CDR2 are MNHEY and SMNVEV (reference sequence). The V end was cut by 3 bases, the J end by 12 bases, with 12 bases between.

This clonotype was detected only a few times. The chain combines TRBV6-2 or TRBV6-3 with TRBJ1-4; D gene uncertain. Germline-derived CDR1 and CDR2 are MNHEY and SVGEGT. The CDR3 runs to 16 residues. V was shortened by 6 bases and J by 7 bases, with 21 bases between the two germline ends. DNA of the CDR3: TGTGCCAGCAGAGACCCTACGGAGCAAGTGTCTGAAAAACTGTTTTTT. This codes for CASRDPTEQVSEKLFF.

The V and J genes are TRBV7-9 and TRBJ2-3; maybe TRBD2 (5 bases). V lost 5 bases to trimming and J lost 6 bases, with 27 bases between them. The CDR3 contains 18 residues. Per the germline V gene, CDR1 is SEHNR and CDR2 is FQNEAQ (reference sequence). The CDR3 DNA is TGTGCCAGCAGCCCAAGAGGGCGGGTCGACACTGAGGCGGATACGCAGTATTTT. Its protein product is CASSPRGRVDTEADTQYF.